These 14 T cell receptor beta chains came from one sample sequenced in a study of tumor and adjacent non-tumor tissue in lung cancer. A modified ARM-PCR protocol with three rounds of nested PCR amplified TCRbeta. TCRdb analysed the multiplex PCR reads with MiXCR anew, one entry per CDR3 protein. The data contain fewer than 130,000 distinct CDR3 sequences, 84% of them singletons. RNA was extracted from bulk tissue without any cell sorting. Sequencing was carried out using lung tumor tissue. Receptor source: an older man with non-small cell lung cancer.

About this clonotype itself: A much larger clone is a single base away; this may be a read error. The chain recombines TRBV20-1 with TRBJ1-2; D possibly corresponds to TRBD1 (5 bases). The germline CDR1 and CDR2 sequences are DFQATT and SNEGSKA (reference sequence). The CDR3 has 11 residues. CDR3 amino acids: CSAVGDYRYTF. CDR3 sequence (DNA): TGCAGTGCGGTGGGGGACTATCGCTACACCTTC.

The CDR3 bases are TGCAGCGTTGGGCCGGTGGGTGGCTTGAATGAAAAACTGTTTTTT. It codes for CSVGPVGGLNEKLFF. The chain links TRBV29-1 to TRBJ1-4, with no clear D. The CDR3 consists of 15 residues. Germline V gene lookup returns CDR1 SQVTM and CDR2 ANQGSEA. Trimming left V 4 bases short and J 5 bases short, with 17 bases between.

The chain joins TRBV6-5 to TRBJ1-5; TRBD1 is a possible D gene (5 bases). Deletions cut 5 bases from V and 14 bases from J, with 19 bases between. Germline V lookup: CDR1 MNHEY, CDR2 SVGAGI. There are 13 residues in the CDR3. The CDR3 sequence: CASSQGPVQPEHF. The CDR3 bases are TGTGCCAGCAGTCAGGGTCCGGTTCAGCCTGAGCATTTT.

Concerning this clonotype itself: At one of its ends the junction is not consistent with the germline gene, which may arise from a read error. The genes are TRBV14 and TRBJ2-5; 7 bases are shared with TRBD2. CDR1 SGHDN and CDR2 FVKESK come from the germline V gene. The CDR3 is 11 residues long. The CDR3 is CASSQAGTQNF. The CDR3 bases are TGTGCTAGCAGCCAAGCGGGGACCCAAAACTTC.

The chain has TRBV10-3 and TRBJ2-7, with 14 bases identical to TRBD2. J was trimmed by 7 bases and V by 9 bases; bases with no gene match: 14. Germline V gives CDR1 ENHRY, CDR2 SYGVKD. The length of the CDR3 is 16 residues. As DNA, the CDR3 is TGTGCCATGACCAACATGGGACTAGCGGGAGTCAAAGAGCAGTACTTC. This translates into CAMTNMGLAGVKEQYF.

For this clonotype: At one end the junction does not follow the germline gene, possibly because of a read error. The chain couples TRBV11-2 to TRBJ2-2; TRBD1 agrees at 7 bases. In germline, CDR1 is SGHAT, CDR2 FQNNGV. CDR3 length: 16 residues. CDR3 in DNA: TGTACCAGCAGCATAGTGGGCACAGGGGTTGCCTGGGAGCTGTTTTTT. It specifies CTSSIVGTGVAWELFF. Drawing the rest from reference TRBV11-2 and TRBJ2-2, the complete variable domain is EAGVAQSPRYKIIEKRQSVAFWCNPISGHATLYWYQQILGQGPKLLIQFQNNGVVDDSQLPKDRFSAERLKGVDSTLKIQPAKLEDSAVYLCTSSIVGTGVAWELFFGEGSRLTVL.

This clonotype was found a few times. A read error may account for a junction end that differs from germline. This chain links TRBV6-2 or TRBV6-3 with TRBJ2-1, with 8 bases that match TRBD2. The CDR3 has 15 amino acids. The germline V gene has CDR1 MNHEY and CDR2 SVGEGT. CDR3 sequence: CTNSPGLGNTNEHFF. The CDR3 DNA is TGTACCAACAGTCCGGGACTAGGCAATACCAATGAGCATTTCTTC.

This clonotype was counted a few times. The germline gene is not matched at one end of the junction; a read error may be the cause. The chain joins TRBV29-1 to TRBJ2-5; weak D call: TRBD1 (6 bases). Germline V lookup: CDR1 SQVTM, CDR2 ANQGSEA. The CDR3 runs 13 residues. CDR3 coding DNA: TGCAGCATGGCCGACAGGTTCGAAGAGTCCCAGTACTTC. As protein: CSMADRFEESQYF. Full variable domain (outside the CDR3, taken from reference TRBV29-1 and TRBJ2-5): SAVISQKPSRDICQRGTSLTIQCQVDSQVTMMFWYRQQPGQSLTLIATANQGSEATYESGFVIDKFPISRPNLTFSTLTVSNMSPEDSSIYLCSMADRFEESQYFGPGTRLLVL.

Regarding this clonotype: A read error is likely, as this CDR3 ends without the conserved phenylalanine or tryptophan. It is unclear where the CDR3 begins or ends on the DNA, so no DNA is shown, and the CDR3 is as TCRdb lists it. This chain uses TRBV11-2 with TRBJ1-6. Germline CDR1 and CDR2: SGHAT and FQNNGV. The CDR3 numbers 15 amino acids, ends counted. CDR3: CASNSQSSYNSLLHC.

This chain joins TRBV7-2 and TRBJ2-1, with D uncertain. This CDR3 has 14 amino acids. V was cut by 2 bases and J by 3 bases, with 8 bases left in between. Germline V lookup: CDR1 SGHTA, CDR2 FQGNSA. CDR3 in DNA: TGTGCCAGCAGCTTAAATAGTCTCTACAATGAGCAGTTCTTC. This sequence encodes CASSLNSLYNEQFF.

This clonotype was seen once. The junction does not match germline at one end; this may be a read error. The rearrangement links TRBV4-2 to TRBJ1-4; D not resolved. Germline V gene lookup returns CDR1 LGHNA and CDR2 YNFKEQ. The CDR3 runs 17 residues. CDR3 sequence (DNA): TGTGCCATCAGCCAAGATCCGAGATCTAAGTTGGATGAAAAACTGTTTTTT. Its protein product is CAISQDPRSKLDEKLFF.

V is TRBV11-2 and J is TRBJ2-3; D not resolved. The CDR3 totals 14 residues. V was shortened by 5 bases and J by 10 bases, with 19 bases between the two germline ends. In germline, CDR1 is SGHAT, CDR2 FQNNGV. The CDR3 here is CASSLTPGSNAQYF. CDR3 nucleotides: TGTGCCAGCAGCCTGACCCCTGGGTCAAATGCGCAGTATTTT.

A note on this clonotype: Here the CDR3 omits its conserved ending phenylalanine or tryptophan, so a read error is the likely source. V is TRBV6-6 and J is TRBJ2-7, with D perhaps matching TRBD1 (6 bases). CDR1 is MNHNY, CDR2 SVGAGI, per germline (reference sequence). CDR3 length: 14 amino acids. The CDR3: CTSSSSRGSYEQYI. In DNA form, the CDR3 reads TGTACCAGCAGTTCAAGCAGGGGATCCTACGAGCAGTACATC.

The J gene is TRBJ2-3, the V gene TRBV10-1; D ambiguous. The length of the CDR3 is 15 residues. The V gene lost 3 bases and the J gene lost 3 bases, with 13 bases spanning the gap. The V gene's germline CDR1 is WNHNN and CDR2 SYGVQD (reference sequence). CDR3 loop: CASSDEAAGTDTQYF. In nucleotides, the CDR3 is TGCGCCAGCAGTGATGAGGCGGCTGGTACAGATACGCAGTATTTT.